Listed below are T cell receptor beta chains from one sample, sequenced in a study of pediatric ulcerative colitis. Here immunoSEQ multiplex PCR was the method, and the copy in TCRdb shows in-frame clones only, minus some. The sample includes around 13,000 clones, over 60% of them seen just once. The source material was gut tissue. The receptors shown here come from a boy aged 10-17 years who was a control in a study of pediatric ulcerative colitis. The CDR3 runs from the conserved cysteine through the conserved F or W. Fields, in order: clone size, V gene, J gene, D gene, CDR3 protein, CDR3 DNA. D genes are given only for firm matches. Rows may omit the clone size; those that give it use once, few, many or a size class.

.	TRBV5-1	TRBJ1-1	.	CASSLGLNTEAFF	TGCGCCAGCAGCTTGGGGTTGAACACTGAAGCTTTCTTT
.	TRBV9	TRBJ2-2	TRBD2	CASSVVGLAGGPATGELFF	TGTGCCAGCAGCGTAGTAGGACTAGCGGGAGGGCCGGCCACCGGGGAGCTGTTTTTT
.	TRBV7-2	TRBJ2-2	.	CASSLGIANTGELFF	TGTGCCAGCAGCTTAGGGATCGCGAACACCGGGGAGCTGTTTTTT
.	TRBV9	TRBJ2-3	TRBD1	CASSVRQGDTDTQYF	TGTGCCAGCAGCGTGCGTCAGGGGGACACAGATACGCAGTATTTT
.	TRBV5-5	TRBJ1-2	.	CASRMGDNYGYTF	TGTGCCAGCAGAATGGGGGATAACTATGGCTACACCTTC
.	TRBV10-1	TRBJ2-7	TRBD2	CASSGTEDEQYF	TGCGCCAGTAGCGGGACGGAGGACGAGCAGTACTTC
.	TRBV5-1	TRBJ2-1	TRBD2	CASSLGTSSYNEQFF	TGCGCCAGCAGCTTGGGGACTAGCAGCTACAATGAGCAGTTCTTC
.	TRBV2	TRBJ2-1	TRBD2	CASRAGSGVLNEQFF	TGTGCCAGCCGGGCTGGTAGCGGGGTACTCAATGAGCAGTTCTTC
.	TRBV7-8	TRBJ2-5	.	CASTPGASSETQYF	TGTGCCAGTACGCCAGGGGCCAGCTCAGAGACCCAGTACTTC
.	TRBV12-1	TRBJ1-2	.	CASSTLSPQGGGYGYTF	TGTGCCAGCAGCACTCTAAGTCCACAGGGGGGGGGCTATGGCTACACCTTC
.	TRBV4-1	TRBJ2-7	TRBD2	CASSPTPSGSYYEQYF	TGCGCCAGCAGCCCAACCCCTAGCGGGAGTTATTACGAGCAGTACTTC
.	TRBV15	TRBJ2-7	TRBD1	CATSRDRGGREQYF	TGTGCCACCAGCAGGGACAGGGGCGGGCGCGAGCAGTACTTC
.	TRBV29-1	TRBJ1-1	.	CSVSGVFATEAFF	TGCAGCGTCTCCGGGGTCTTTGCGACTGAAGCTTTCTTT
.	TRBV7-9	TRBJ1-5	.	CASSLADGFNQPQHF	TGTGCCAGCAGCTTAGCGGACGGTTTCAATCAGCCCCAGCATTTT
.	TRBV7-3	TRBJ2-2	.	CASRQTSTGELFF	TGTGCCAGCAGACAAACTAGCACCGGGGAGCTGTTTTTT
.	TRBV10-3	TRBJ1-3	.	CAADLGGRGNTIYF	TGTGCCGCTGACTTGGGGGGACGTGGAAACACCATATATTTT
few	TRBV6-5	TRBJ2-4	TRBD2	CASSYAGGIQYF	TGTGCCAGCAGTTACGCGGGGGGCATTCAGTACTTC
.	TRBV9	TRBJ1-2	TRBD1	CASSSRTGASNYGYTF	TGTGCCAGCAGCTCTAGGACAGGGGCTTCTAACTATGGCTACACCTTC